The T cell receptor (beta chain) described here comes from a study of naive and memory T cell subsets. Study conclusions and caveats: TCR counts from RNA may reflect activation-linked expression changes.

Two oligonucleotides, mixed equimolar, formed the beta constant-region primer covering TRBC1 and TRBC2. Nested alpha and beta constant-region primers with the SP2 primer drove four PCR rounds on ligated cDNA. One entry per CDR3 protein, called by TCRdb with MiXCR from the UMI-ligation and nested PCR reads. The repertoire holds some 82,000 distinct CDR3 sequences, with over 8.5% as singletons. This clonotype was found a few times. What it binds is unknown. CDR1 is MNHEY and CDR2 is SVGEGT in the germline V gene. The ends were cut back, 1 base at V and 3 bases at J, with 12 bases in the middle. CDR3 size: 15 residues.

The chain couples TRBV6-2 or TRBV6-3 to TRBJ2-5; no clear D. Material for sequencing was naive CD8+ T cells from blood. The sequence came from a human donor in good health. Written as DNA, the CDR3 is TGTGCCAGCAGTTACTTGCTCAGATCTGAAGAGACCCAGTACTTC. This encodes CASSYLLRSEETQYF.